This T cell receptor (beta chain) was sequenced in a study of blood T cell repertoires in COVID-19. Study summary: The United States, Italy and Spain supplied acute and convalescent COVID-19 samples. The analysed material was cDNA or gDNA that came from T cells, B-cell-depleted T cells, or PBMCs.

Original methodology: Counts of nucleated cells, estimated from reference gene primer amplification, were obtained. Sequencing was performed with immunoSEQ multiplex PCR; in TCRdb, only in-frame clones are kept and a portion is missing. The V and J calls and clone size were taken over from that table, and D and trimming were inferred from the DNA. The sample includes under 200,000 clones, around 82% seen only once; the top ten take around 1.2%. The sequence was collected from a man in his 60s who had recovered from COVID-19. Sequencing was done on a sample of peripheral blood.

CDR3 residues: CASSFGRGDTQYF. CDR3 nucleotides: TGTGCCAGCAGTTTCGGGCGGGGAGATACGCAGTATTTT. This rearrangement joins TRBV27 to TRBJ2-3, with a weak D call TRBD2 (6 bases). Trimming pared 3 bases from V and 5 bases from J, leaving 9 bases between. This CDR3 has 13 amino acids. Looked up from germline, CDR1 is MNHEY and CDR2 is SMNVEV (reference sequence).